This T cell receptor beta chain was identified during a study of T cells after yellow fever vaccination. TCRdb called the 5' RACE reads again in MiXCR, with one record for every CDR3 protein. This sample has some 670,000 distinct CDR3 sequences, with about 12% found just once. The CDR3 has 12 residues. The germline V gene encodes CDR1 SQVTM and CDR2 ANQGSEA. V lost 5 bases and J 2 bases, leaving 10 bases between the germline ends. This clonotype showed up many times. This sequence originates from a man aged 25 to 45 who received the YFV17D yellow fever vaccine. This chain uses TRBV29-1 with TRBJ2-7; no clear D. The source was PBMCs, collected on the day of the yellow fever booster vaccination. The DNA for the CDR3 is TGCAGCGTTTCGGACGCGACCTACGAGCAGTACTTC. Protein product: CSVSDATYEQYF.